Shown below are 30 T cell receptor beta chains from a single sample sequenced in a study of PD-L1 blockade in urothelial cancer. TCRdb's table, derived via immunoSEQ multiplex PCR, lists solely in-frame clones and lacks some. This sample has under 40,000 clones; around four fifths occur once, and the top ten carry about 6.8%. Time point described: pretreatment peripheral blood. This specimen was PBMCs, taken around atezolizumab (anti-PD-L1) treatment. These receptors all stem from a man aged 55 to 70 with urothelial cancer.

The gene calls are TRBV6-6 and TRBJ1-2, with TRBD1 matching over 7 bases. The CDR3 extends over 14 amino acids. V dropped 2 bases and J dropped 6; count of bases not matched to a gene: 6. Germline V lookup: CDR1 MNHNY, CDR2 SVGAGI (reference sequence). CDR3 region: CASSYGQGGDGYTF. The CDR3 DNA is TGTGCCAGCAGTTACGGTCAGGGGGGAGATGGCTACACCTTC.

In this sample, this clone turned up a few times. J is TRBJ1-4 and V is TRBV5-1; no clear D. The V gene lost 0 bases and the J gene lost 0 bases, with 6 bases spanning the gap. The CDR3 runs to 15 residues. Germline CDR1 reads SGHRS; CDR2 reads YFSETQ. The CDR3 loop reads CASSLGYTTNEKLFF. The CDR3 DNA reads TGCGCCAGCAGCTTGGGGTACACAACTAATGAAAAACTGTTTTTT.

This clone was recorded only once. This chain connects TRBV2 to TRBJ1-1; no firm D call. Trimming cost V 4 bases and J 6 bases, with 15 bases left between them. There are 14 residues in the CDR3. Germline values: CDR1 SNHLY, CDR2 FYNNEI. The CDR3: CASSVGWLEAEAFF. The CDR3 DNA is TGTGCCAGCAGTGTCGGGTGGTTGGAAGCTGAAGCTTTCTTT.

V gene TRBV19 combines with J gene TRBJ1-5; 11 bases are a match to TRBD1. Germline V gene lookup returns CDR1 LNHDA and CDR2 SQIVND (reference sequence). Trimming at V came to 4 bases and at J to 4 bases, leaving 6 bases not matched to a gene. The CDR3 contains 16 residues. Written as DNA, the CDR3 is TGTGCCAGTAGTACACACGGACAGGGGGCGAATCAGCCCCAGCATTTT. Translating it yields CASSTHGQGANQPQHF.

J is TRBJ2-1 and V is TRBV2; 10 bases map to TRBD2. CDR3 size: 16 residues. The trim removed 1 base at V and 7 bases at J, leaving 7 bases unmatched. CDR1 is SNHLY, CDR2 FYNNEI, per germline. The CDR3 spells CASSEVTSGVRNEQFF. The CDR3 nucleotides are TGTGCCAGCAGTGAAGTTACTAGCGGGGTGAGGAATGAGCAGTTCTTC.

The CDR3: CASSTTGSKVVSAFF. In DNA form, the CDR3 reads TGTGCCAGCAGCACCACAGGGTCGAAGGTCGTTTCGGCTTTCTTT. The chain has TRBV7-9 and TRBJ1-1; a weak D match, TRBD1 (6 bases). Trimming removed 5 bases from V and 11 bases from J, with 24 bases in between. Germline V CDR1 and CDR2: SEHNR, FQNEAQ (reference sequence). The CDR3 totals 15 residues.

The genes are TRBV6-5 and TRBJ2-3, with 7 nucleotides matching TRBD2. CDR1 and CDR2 (germline): MNHEY, SVGAGI. The J segment lost 1 base and the V segment lost 2 bases, leaving 3 bases of the junction unmatched. The CDR3 is 15 amino acids. CDR3 sequence reads: CASSYQRDGTDTQYF. CDR3 nucleotides: TGTGCCAGCAGTTACCAGCGGGATGGCACAGATACGCAGTATTTT.

The rearrangement uses TRBV9 and TRBJ2-1, with 7 bases lining up with TRBD2. The CDR3 covers 14 residues. Germline lookup yields CDR1 SGDLS and CDR2 YYNGEE. Trimming removed 7 bases from V and 2 bases from J; junction bases left unmatched: 6. CDR3: CASGRVGAYNEQFF. The DNA of the CDR3 is TGTGCCAGCGGGAGGGTAGGGGCCTACAATGAGCAGTTCTTC.

The CDR3 reads CASSSTGGGTGELFF. The CDR3 DNA is TGTGCCAGCAGTAGCACAGGGGGCGGGACCGGGGAGCTGTTTTTT. The chain couples TRBV6-5 to TRBJ2-2, with 9 bases that match TRBD1. Germline CDR1 reads MNHEY; CDR2 reads SVGAGI. This CDR3 has 15 amino acids. Trimming at V came to 5 bases and at J to 5 bases, leaving 6 bases not matched to a gene.

The chain joins TRBV7-2 to TRBJ1-2, with 11 bases aligning to TRBD1. CDR1 and CDR2 (germline): SGHTA, FQGNSA. With 0 bases clipped from V and 8 bases from J, the junction kept 8 bases outside the gene matches. The CDR3 sequence is 16 residues long. The CDR3 DNA reads TGTGCCAGCAGCTTAGCCTCCGGGACAGGGGGAAACGGCTACACCTTC. This translates into CASSLASGTGGNGYTF.

The chain employs TRBV7-6 and TRBJ2-7, with 7 nucleotides matching TRBD1. From germline, CDR1 is SGHVS and CDR2 FNYEAQ. V trimming: 3 bases; J trimming: 3 bases; junction bases outside the gene matches: 5. The CDR3 has 14 amino acids. The CDR3 bases are TGTGCCAGCAGCTTTACCCGGGACAGCTACGAGCAGTACTTC. Its translation is CASSFTRDSYEQYF.

The gene calls are TRBV21-1 and TRBJ2-2; the table's D call of TRBD1 was not tested on the DNA. TRBV21-1 corresponds to a pseudogene. This CDR3 has 18 amino acids. The CDR3 sequence: CASSKEWGTGWYTGELFF. DNA for the CDR3: TGTGCCAGCAGCAAAGAATGGGGAACAGGGTGGTACACCGGGGAGCTGTTTTTT.

The chain uses TRBV5-6 and TRBJ1-1; possibly TRBD1 for D (5 bases). V lost 4 bases, J lost 4 bases, and 23 bases lay in between. The CDR3 consists of 17 residues. The germline CDR1 and CDR2 sequences are SGHDT and YYEEEE. In DNA, the CDR3 is TGTGCCAGCAGCCGGGGGGGTGGGTACGGCTTGAGCACTGAAGCTTTCTTT. It translates to CASSRGGGYGLSTEAFF.

There are a few counts of this clone. The chain links TRBV7-2 to TRBJ1-5, with a tentative D call TRBD1 (5 bases). The CDR3 sequence is 15 residues long. CDR1 SGHTA and CDR2 FQGNSA come from the germline V gene. Trimming left V 7 bases short and J 0 bases short, with 13 bases between. CDR3 sequence: CASTPGMNSNQPQHF. The CDR3, as DNA: TGTGCCAGCACCCCAGGGATGAATAGCAATCAGCCCCAGCATTTT.

V gene TRBV20-1 combines with J gene TRBJ2-5, with D perhaps TRBD2 (6 bases). CDR1 is DFQATT and CDR2 is SNEGSKA in the germline V gene (reference sequence). This CDR3 contains 11 residues. Deletions cut 7 bases from V and 2 bases from J, with 8 bases between. The CDR3 region is CSGDWQETQYF. In nucleotides, the CDR3 is TGCAGTGGGGACTGGCAAGAGACCCAGTACTTC.

This clone is medium-sized by share. This rearrangement joins TRBV6-4 to TRBJ2-1, with D perhaps TRBD1 (5 bases). The CDR3 consists of 15 residues. V was pared by 0 bases and J by 6 bases, with 12 bases between. Germline-derived CDR1 and CDR2 are MRHNA and SNTAGT. In nucleotides, the CDR3 is TGTGCCAGCAGTGACTCCAGGGATTCTAGCAATGAGCAGTTCTTC. Its protein is CASSDSRDSSNEQFF.

The rearrangement links TRBV6-1 to TRBJ2-5; D might be TRBD2 (6 bases). Germline CDR1 is MNHNS and CDR2 is SASEGT. CDR3 length: 16 residues. V was clipped by 0 bases and J by 2 bases, with 13 bases between them. CDR3 sequence reads: CASSEARGFDQETQYF. As DNA, the CDR3 is TGTGCCAGCAGTGAAGCGCGGGGTTTCGATCAAGAGACCCAGTACTTC.

The chain employs TRBV7-3 and TRBJ2-1; D gene ambiguous. The germline V and J ends were trimmed by 5 bases and 6 bases, with 14 bases remaining between them. The CDR3 runs to 14 residues. Germline V gene lookup returns CDR1 SGHTA and CDR2 FQGTGA. The CDR3 loop is CASSLTATGNEQFF. The CDR3 bases are TGTGCCAGCAGCCTCACGGCTACGGGCAATGAGCAGTTCTTC. Using reference TRBV7-3 and TRBJ2-1 for the parts outside the CDR3, the full variable domain is GAGVSQTPSNKVTEKGKYVELRCDPISGHTALYWYRQSLGQGPEFLIYFQGTGAADDSGLPNDRFFAVRPEGSVSTLKIQRTERGDSAVYLCASSLTATGNEQFFGPGTRLTVL.

The chain joins TRBV13 to TRBJ2-7, with D possibly being TRBD2 (7 bases). V lost 0 bases and J 4 bases, leaving 10 bases between the germline ends. The CDR3 is 14 residues long. Germline values: CDR1 PRHDT, CDR2 FYEKMQ (reference sequence). This CDR3 is CASSLGQGGYEQYF. CDR3 DNA: TGTGCCAGCAGCTTAGGACAGGGAGGGTACGAGCAGTACTTC.

This rearrangement joins TRBV5-1 to TRBJ2-1; D uncertain. Germline CDR1 reads SGHRS; CDR2 reads YFSETQ. The CDR3 runs 16 residues. Trimming stripped 1 base from V and 0 bases from J, with 11 bases between. The CDR3 loop reads CASSLFYGSSYNEQFF. CDR3 bases: TGCGCCAGCAGCTTGTTTTATGGTAGCTCCTACAATGAGCAGTTCTTC.

The J gene is TRBJ2-6, the V gene TRBV30, with D unresolved. The CDR3 is 14 amino acids. Looked up from germline, CDR1 is GTSNPN and CDR2 is SVGIG (reference sequence). The germline V and J ends were trimmed by 3 bases and 0 bases, with 6 bases remaining between them. CDR3 in DNA: TGTGCCTGGAGCGCGGACTCTGGGGCCAACGTCCTGACTTTC. This gives the protein CAWSADSGANVLTF.

The rearrangement joins TRBV2 to TRBJ2-1, with 14 positions matching TRBD2. This CDR3 contains 15 residues. CDR1 is SNHLY, CDR2 FYNNEI, per germline. Germline trimming cut 3 bases from V and 7 bases from J; bases unmatched to any gene: 2. The DNA of the CDR3 is TGTGCCAGCAGTGAGAGGACTAGCGGGAGGAATGAGCAGTTCTTC. Residues: CASSERTSGRNEQFF. Filled out from reference TRBV2 and TRBJ2-1, the complete variable domain reads EPEVTQTPSHQVTQMGQEVILRCVPISNHLYFYWYRQILGQKVEFLVSFYNNEISEKSEIFDDQFSVERPDGSNFTLKIRSTKLEDSAMYFCASSERTSGRNEQFFGPGTRLTVL.

The V and J genes are TRBV7-2 and TRBJ2-2, with D possibly matching TRBD1 (5 bases). V was clipped by 1 base and J by 4 bases, with 10 bases between them. There are 15 residues in the CDR3. Germline V CDR1 and CDR2: SGHTA, FQGNSA. CDR3 loop: CASSLGGSSTGELFF. DNA of the CDR3: TGTGCCAGCAGCTTAGGGGGCTCTAGCACCGGGGAGCTGTTTTTT.

V usage is TRBV19 and J usage is TRBJ1-5; 10 bases agree with TRBD1. Germline CDR1 and CDR2: LNHDA and SQIVND (reference sequence). V was pared by 5 bases and J by 3 bases, with 7 bases of the junction left unmatched. The CDR3 sequence is 16 residues long. The CDR3 nucleotides are TGTGCCAGTAGTCCTAAGGACAGGGGGAACAATCAGCCCCAGCATTTT. It translates to CASSPKDRGNNQPQHF.

The chain combines TRBV29-1 with TRBJ2-1, with D uncertain. Per the germline V gene, CDR1 is SQVTM and CDR2 is ANQGSEA. This CDR3 comprises 15 residues. V was cut by 0 bases and J by 0 bases, with 9 bases left in between. This CDR3 reads CSVEELPNSYNEQFF. Here the CDR3 DNA reads TGCAGCGTTGAAGAATTGCCTAACTCCTACAATGAGCAGTTCTTC.

The rearrangement links TRBV28 to TRBJ1-2, with D possibly matching TRBD1 (5 bases). From germline, CDR1 is MDHEN and CDR2 SYDVKM. The germline V and J ends were trimmed by 3 bases and 7 bases, with 24 bases remaining between them. This CDR3 has 17 residues. In DNA, the CDR3 is TGTGCCAGCAGTTTGACCCAACGGGCAGGGAAGGTCTCTGGCTACACCTTC. This encodes CASSLTQRAGKVSGYTF.

The chain uses TRBV2 and TRBJ2-7, with 8 positions matching TRBD1. After removal of 4 bases from V and 0 bases from J, the junction contained 5 bases not matched to a gene. Per the germline V gene, CDR1 is SNHLY and CDR2 is FYNNEI. CDR3 size: 15 residues. The CDR3 DNA is TGTGCCAGCAGTGTCGACAGGGGTTCCTCCTACGAGCAGTACTTC. This gives the protein CASSVDRGSSYEQYF.

This sequence joins TRBV13 and TRBJ2-3; 11 bases fit TRBD2. The length of the CDR3 is 18 residues. CDR1 PRHDT and CDR2 FYEKMQ come from the germline V gene (reference sequence). J was trimmed by 5 bases and V by 1 base; bases with no gene match: 11. As DNA, the CDR3 is TGTGCCAGCAGCTTAGTAGGTAGCGGGGGGGCCTTTGGAGATACGCAGTATTTT. Its translation: CASSLVGSGGAFGDTQYF.

This rearrangement joins TRBV13 to TRBJ2-3, with 8 positions matching TRBD2. The V and J ends lost 7 bases and 5 bases, in that order; junction bases with no gene match: 11. The CDR3 sequence is 15 residues long. Germline assignment: CDR1 PRHDT and CDR2 FYEKMQ (reference sequence). CDR3 sequence reads: CASKSGGPILDTQYF. CDR3 nucleotide sequence: TGTGCCAGCAAATCGGGGGGGCCTATATTAGATACGCAGTATTTT.

The V and J genes are TRBV6-5 and TRBJ2-1, with D perhaps matching TRBD2 (5 bases). CDR1 and CDR2 from the germline V gene are MNHEY and SVGAGI. The CDR3 has 13 amino acids. Trimming stripped 8 bases from V and 6 bases from J, with 14 bases between. This CDR3 is CASLGSWGNEQFF. The DNA of the CDR3 is TGTGCCAGCTTGGGGAGCTGGGGCAATGAGCAGTTCTTC.